A selection of T cell receptor beta chains follows, all from one sample in a study of CD8 T cells in ankylosing spondylitis. TCRdb used MiXCR to reprocess the 5' RACE reads, holding one entry per CDR3 protein. The repertoire has hundreds of thousands of distinct CDR3 sequences, about 10% of them found once; the top ten carry roughly 0.51%. Sequencing was carried out using blood, either unsorted or a sorted T cell fraction (not recorded which). These receptor sequences come from a male donor with ankylosing spondylitis. Each CDR3 is given without its conserved first and last residue. The size field is filled for only some rows; it gives once, few, many or a size class.

TRBV20-1	TRBJ1-4	.	SAPRDKDEKLF
TRBV10-2	TRBJ1-4	few	ASLSLATNEKLF
TRBV20-1	TRBJ2-1	few	SALTSGIYNEQF
TRBV20-1	TRBJ2-7	.	SATGRGEVFQEQY
TRBV7-2	TRBJ2-5	.	ASSLAPPVETQY
TRBV5-1	TRBJ2-5	many	ASSSELPGATQY
TRBV6-1	TRBJ2-7	.	ASSDRGWYEQY
TRBV6-2/TRBV6-3	TRBJ2-1	many	ASSAGANEQF
TRBV10-3	TRBJ2-7	few	AISAGQGLSSYEQY
TRBV29-1	TRBJ2-1	many	SVEDRRGTSSYNEQF
TRBV11-2	TRBJ2-5	.	ASSPGRIPRETQY
TRBV12-3/TRBV12-4	TRBJ1-4	.	ASSLKQRNEKLF
TRBV2	TRBJ1-1	few	ASSEGVNTEAF
TRBV4-1	TRBJ2-5	.	ASSGGRAYPETQY
TRBV7-2	TRBJ2-5	few	ASSLARGTQETQY
TRBV11-2	TRBJ2-7	many	ASTPPPGRGYEQY
TRBV12-3/TRBV12-4	TRBJ2-5	few	ASSPNGGDQETQY
TRBV27	TRBJ1-1	many	ASRTGNTEAF
TRBV10-2	TRBJ1-5	few	ATTGTASDQPQH
TRBV24-1	TRBJ1-1	many	ASQGMNTEAF
TRBV7-9	TRBJ1-5	many	ASSPFPNQPQH
TRBV20-1	TRBJ2-3	few	SARGTPPVGYSDTQY
TRBV10-3	TRBJ1-3	few	AISDLQGRSGNTIY
TRBV20-1	TRBJ2-5	few	SASPPKTQETQY
TRBV15	TRBJ2-1	.	ATSRDPLRFNNEQF
TRBV19	TRBJ1-1	few	ASSINRGGTEAF
TRBV5-4	TRBJ2-7	.	ASSPFGRSMEQY
TRBV7-2	TRBJ1-1	few	ASSLTGFWDTEAF
TRBV6-5	TRBJ2-1	many	ASSYRAGGVSHEQF
TRBV5-5	TRBJ2-7	many	ASSLRGLSSYEQY
TRBV7-2	TRBJ2-5	many	ASSLTGWSETQY
TRBV5-1	TRBJ2-7	.	ASSPYTTGAEQY
TRBV18	TRBJ1-1	few	ASSPPVIGGTHTEAF
TRBV5-1	TRBJ2-1	.	ASSWGGVGEQF
TRBV20-1	TRBJ1-6	few	SALTGGSNNSPLH
TRBV7-2	TRBJ1-2	many	ASSLQGGAASYYGYT
TRBV20-1	TRBJ2-1	few	SAGLARGLHEQF
TRBV7-2	TRBJ2-1	.	ASSPRQGNYYNEQF
TRBV2	TRBJ2-4	few	ASSEALGENIQY
TRBV30	TRBJ1-1	.	AWRPLGRGDAF
TRBV11-2	TRBJ2-1	.	ASSFNYRDNEQF
TRBV4-1	TRBJ1-2	.	ASSGRFRKRDDGYT
TRBV4-3	TRBJ1-3	few	ASSQALGPGEGNTIY
TRBV25-1	TRBJ2-2	few	ASSDHRGRANTGELF
TRBV20-1	TRBJ1-1	many	SAGRPNTEAF
TRBV9	TRBJ1-3	few	ASSAWGAGNTIY
TRBV20-1	TRBJ2-5	many	SAKRDRGETQY
TRBV10-3	TRBJ2-7	many	AIGLADSYEQY
TRBV24-1	TRBJ2-7	few	ATSDFSRGGEQY
TRBV29-1	TRBJ1-1	many	SVSHRGENTEAF
TRBV29-1	TRBJ1-2	.	SVARQTVGYGYT
TRBV7-6	TRBJ2-7	few	ASSSQGGRGHEQY
TRBV20-1	TRBJ2-3	.	SAPAASGMSDTQY
TRBV3-1	TRBJ2-5	few	ASSQVGQKETQY
TRBV27	TRBJ1-6	few	ASSSTGGSFNSPLH
TRBV6-5	TRBJ1-3	.	ASSYPSGQGINTIY
TRBV15	TRBJ2-1	few	ATSRDGAGGNEQF
TRBV10-2	TRBJ2-7	.	ASGKNRGLYEQY
TRBV20-1	TRBJ2-3	.	SASLYRGSSDTQY
TRBV24-1	TRBJ2-1	many	ATSDWTSGGGGQF